This note documents a single T cell receptor beta chain sequence. The antigen remains undetermined. PCR primers comprised 60 Vbeta and 13 Jbeta primers. TCRdb keeps only in-frame clones here, not all; method: immunoSEQ multiplex PCR. The sample has 150,000 to 200,000 clones, about 80% seen once. The data stem from a study of cytomegalovirus exposure and HLA in healthy donors. Findings and caveats of the study: Trimming of TCR beta V- and J-genes showed a link, identified in a later analysis, to a missense DCLRE1C variant. Being productive about 90% or about 30% of the time was typical of most TCR beta V segments in an earlier analysis. There were about 160 TCR beta chains listed as cytomegalovirus-associated. When the data were analyzed later, several of the most significant clusters appeared to be linked to common viral pathogens.

V was pared by 5 bases and J by 2 bases, with 5 bases of the junction left unmatched. The germline CDR1 and CDR2 sequences are SEHNR and FQNEAQ (reference sequence). This CDR3 is 16 amino acids long. The sample consisted of PBMCs. The sequence came from a woman in her 50s in good health and CMV-seronegative. The chain links TRBV7-9 to TRBJ1-6; 8 nucleotides agree with TRBD1. The CDR3 DNA follows: TGTGCCAGCAGCAAACCACAGGGGGCCTATAATTCACCCCTCCACTTT. This translates into CASSKPQGAYNSPLHF. The variable domain in full, with the rest retrieved from reference TRBV7-9 and TRBJ1-6, is DTGVSQNPRHKITKRGQNVTFRCDPISEHNRLYWYRQTLGQGPEFLTYFQNEAQLEKSRLLSDRFSAERPKGSFSTLEIQRTEQGDSAMYLCASSKPQGAYNSPLHFGNGTRLTVT.